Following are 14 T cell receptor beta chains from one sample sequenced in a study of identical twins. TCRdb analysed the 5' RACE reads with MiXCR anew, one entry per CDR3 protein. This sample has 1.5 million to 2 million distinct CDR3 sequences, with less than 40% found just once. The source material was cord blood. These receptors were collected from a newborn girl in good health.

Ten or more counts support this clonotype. DNA of the CDR3: TGTGCCAGCAGTTTATCGACGGGGAACACTGAAGCTTTCTTT. This codes for CASSLSTGNTEAFF. The chain carries TRBV27 and TRBJ1-1; D is ambiguous. V dropped 0 bases and J dropped 1 base, with 6 bases sitting between them. Germline assignment: CDR1 MNHEY and CDR2 SMNVEV (reference sequence). CDR3 length equals 14 residues.

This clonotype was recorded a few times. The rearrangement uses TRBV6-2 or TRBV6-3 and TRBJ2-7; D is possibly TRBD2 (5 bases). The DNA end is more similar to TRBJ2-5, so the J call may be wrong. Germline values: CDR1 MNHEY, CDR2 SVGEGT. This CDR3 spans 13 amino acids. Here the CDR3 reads CASSYSVAETQYF. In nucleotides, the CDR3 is TGTGCCAGCAGTTACTCGGTAGCGGAGACCCAGTACTTC.

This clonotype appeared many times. CDR3 region: CASKTPQGGSLIWTDTQYF. CDR3 DNA: TGTGCCAGCAAAACCCCTCAGGGCGGGAGTCTCATATGGACAGATACGCAGTATTTT. The genes are TRBV28 and TRBJ2-3, with TRBD2 identical over 7 bases. CDR1 and CDR2 from the germline V gene are MDHEN and SYDVKM. Trimming removed 7 bases from V and 3 bases from J; junction bases left unmatched: 22. The CDR3 extends over 19 amino acids.

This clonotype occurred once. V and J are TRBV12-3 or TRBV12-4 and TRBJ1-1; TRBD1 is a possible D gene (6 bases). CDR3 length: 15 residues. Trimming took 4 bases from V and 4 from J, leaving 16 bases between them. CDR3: CASSYEGQWGTEAFF. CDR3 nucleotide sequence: TGTGCCAGCAGTTACGAAGGACAGTGGGGCACTGAAGCTTTCTTT.

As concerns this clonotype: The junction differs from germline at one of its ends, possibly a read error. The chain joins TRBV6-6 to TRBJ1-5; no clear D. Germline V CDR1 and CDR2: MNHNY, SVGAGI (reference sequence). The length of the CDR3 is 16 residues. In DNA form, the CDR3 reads TGTGCCAGCAGTGACTCGGGTGGTTTAAGCAATCAGCCCCAGCATTTT. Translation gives CASSDSGGLSNQPQHF.

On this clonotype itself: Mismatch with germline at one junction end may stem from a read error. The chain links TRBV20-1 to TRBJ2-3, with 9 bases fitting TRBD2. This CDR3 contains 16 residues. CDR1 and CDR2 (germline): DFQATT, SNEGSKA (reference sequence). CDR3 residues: CSASILAGWSTDTRYF. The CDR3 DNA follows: TGCAGTGCTAGCATCCTAGCGGGATGGAGCACAGATACGCGGTATTTT.

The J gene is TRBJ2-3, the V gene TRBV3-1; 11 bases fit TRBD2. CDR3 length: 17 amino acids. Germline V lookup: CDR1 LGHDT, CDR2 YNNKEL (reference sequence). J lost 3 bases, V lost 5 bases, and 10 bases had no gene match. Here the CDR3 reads CASSSPPGLAVTDTQYF. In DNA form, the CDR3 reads TGTGCCAGCAGCAGTCCCCCGGGACTAGCGGTTACAGATACGCAGTATTTT.

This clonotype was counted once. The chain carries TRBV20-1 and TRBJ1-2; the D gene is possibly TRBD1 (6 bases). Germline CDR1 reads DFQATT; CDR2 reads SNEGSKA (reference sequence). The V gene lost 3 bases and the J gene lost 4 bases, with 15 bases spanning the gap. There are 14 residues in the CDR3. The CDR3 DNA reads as TGCAGTGCTAGGAGACGGGGGGCCATCTATGGCTACACCTTC. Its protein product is CSARRRGAIYGYTF.

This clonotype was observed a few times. The CDR3 nucleotides read TGTGCCAGCAGCGTAACGCTAGCGGGGCCCACAGATACGCAGTATTTT. Translating gives CASSVTLAGPTDTQYF. The J gene is TRBJ2-3, the V gene TRBV9, with TRBD2 matching 9 bases. This CDR3 spans 16 amino acids. With V trimmed by 1 base and J by 2 bases, 5 bases remained unmatched. Germline CDR1 SGDLS, CDR2 YYNGEE.

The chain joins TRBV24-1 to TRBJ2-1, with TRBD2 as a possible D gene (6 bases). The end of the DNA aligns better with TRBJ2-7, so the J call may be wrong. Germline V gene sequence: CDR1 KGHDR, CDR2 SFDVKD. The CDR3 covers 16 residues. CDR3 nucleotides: TGTGCCACCAGTGATCCCGGCGGGGTCTCCTACAATGAGCAGTACTTC. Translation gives CATSDPGGVSYNEQYF.

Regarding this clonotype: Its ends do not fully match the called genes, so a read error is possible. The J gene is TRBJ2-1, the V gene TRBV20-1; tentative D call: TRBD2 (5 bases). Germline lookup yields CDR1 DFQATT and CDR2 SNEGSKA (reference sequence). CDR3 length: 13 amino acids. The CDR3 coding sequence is TGCAGTGCTAGCATGGGGAGAGGCAATGAGCAGTTTTTC. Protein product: CSASMGRGNEQFF.

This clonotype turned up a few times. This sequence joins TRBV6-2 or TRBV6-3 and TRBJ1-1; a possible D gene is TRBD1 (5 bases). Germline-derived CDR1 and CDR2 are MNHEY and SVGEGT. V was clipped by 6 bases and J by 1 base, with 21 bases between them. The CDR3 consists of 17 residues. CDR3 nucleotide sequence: TGTGCCAGCAGCGGACCGGGACGGAAGACGGGGAACACTGAAGCTTTCTTT. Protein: CASSGPGRKTGNTEAFF.

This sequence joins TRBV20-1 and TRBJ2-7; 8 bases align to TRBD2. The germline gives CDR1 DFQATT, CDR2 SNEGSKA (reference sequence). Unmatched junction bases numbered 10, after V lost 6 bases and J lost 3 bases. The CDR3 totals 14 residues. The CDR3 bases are TGCAGTGCGCCGCGGGTAGCGGGATTCTACGAGCAGTACTTC. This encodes CSAPRVAGFYEQYF.

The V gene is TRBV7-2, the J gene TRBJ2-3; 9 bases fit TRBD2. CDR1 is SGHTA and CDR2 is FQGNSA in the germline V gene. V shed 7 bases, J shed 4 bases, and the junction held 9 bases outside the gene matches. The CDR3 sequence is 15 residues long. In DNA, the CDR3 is TGTGCCAGCATCCTTAGCGGGAGAGTTTCAGATACGCAGTATTTT. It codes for CASILSGRVSDTQYF.